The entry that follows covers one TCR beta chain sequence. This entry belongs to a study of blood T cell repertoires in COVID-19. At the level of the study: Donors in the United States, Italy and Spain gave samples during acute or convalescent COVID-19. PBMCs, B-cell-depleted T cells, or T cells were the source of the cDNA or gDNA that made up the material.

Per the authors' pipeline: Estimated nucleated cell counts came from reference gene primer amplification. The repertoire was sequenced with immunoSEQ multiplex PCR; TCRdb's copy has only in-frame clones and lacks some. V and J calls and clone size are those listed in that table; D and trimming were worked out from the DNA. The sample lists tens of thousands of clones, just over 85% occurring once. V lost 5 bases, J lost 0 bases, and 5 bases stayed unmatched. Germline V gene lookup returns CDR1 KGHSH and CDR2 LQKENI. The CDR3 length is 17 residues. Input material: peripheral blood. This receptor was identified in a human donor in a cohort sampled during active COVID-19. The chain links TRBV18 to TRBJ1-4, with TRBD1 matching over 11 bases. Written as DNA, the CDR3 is TGTGCCAGCTCAACTCCGGGACAGGGGGCAACTAATGAAAAACTGTTTTTT. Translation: CASSTPGQGATNEKLFF. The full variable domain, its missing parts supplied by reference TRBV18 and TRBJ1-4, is NAGVMQNPRHLVRRRGQEARLRCSPMKGHSHVYWYRQLPEEGLKFMVYLQKENIIDESGMPKERFSAEFPKEGPSILRIQQVVRGDSAAYFCASSTPGQGATNEKLFFGSGTQLSVL.